This T cell receptor (beta chain) was documented in a study of cytomegalovirus exposure and HLA in healthy donors. Across the study: A data release that came early held tens of millions of unique TCRs from HLA-typed donors. The study's findings and limits: HLA-A and HLA-B allele assignments for most subjects were reportedly predicted accurately using TCR beta sequences. Presence/absence analyses rested on an assumption that sequencing depth was roughly uniform across donors. With high specificity and sensitivity, the classifier reportedly diagnosed cytomegalovirus status.

Germline V gene data show CDR1 as MNHNS and CDR2 as SASEGT. This CDR3 is 11 amino acids long. Trimming removed 6 bases at V and 6 bases at J, with 9 bases between. PCR used 60 Vbeta primers and 13 Jbeta primers. TCRdb keeps only in-frame clones here, not all; method: immunoSEQ multiplex PCR. This sample's table reports around 110,000 clones. As concerns this clone: The antigen remains undetermined.

The chain is built from TRBV6-1 and TRBJ2-7, with D tentatively TRBD2 (5 bases). Sequenced sample: PBMCs. This receptor was obtained from a man between 35 and 55 years old in good health and CMV-seropositive. CDR3 sequence: CASRAGVEQYF. The CDR3 bases are TGTGCCAGCAGGGCGGGTGTCGAGCAGTACTTC.